This is a list of T cell receptor beta chains from one sample in a study of graft-versus-host responses after intestinal transplantation. The table came from immunoSEQ multiplex PCR; TCRdb's copy has only in-frame clones and leaves some out. Among about 110,000 clones listed, approximately 92% were seen once. Their target antigens are unknown. The sequences come from unstimulated CD8+ T cells sorted from spleen or lymph node cells, collected before intestinal transplant. These receptors came from a human donor who received an intestinal transplant. CDR3s include the opening cysteine and the closing phenylalanine or tryptophan. The order of the fields is clone size, D gene, V gene, J gene, CDR3 DNA, CDR3 protein. D genes are given only for firm matches. Size is omitted from some rows. Given values are once, few, many or a class for expanded clones.

>.|.|TRBV11-2|TRBJ2-1
TGTGCCAGCAGCCCCCGCTACGATTTAAATGAGCAGTTCTTC
CASSPRYDLNEQFF
>.|TRBD1|TRBV13|TRBJ2-5
TGTGCCAGCAGCCGCAGACAGGGGTTGAAGACCCAGTACTTC
CASSRRQGLKTQYF
>.|.|TRBV7-6|TRBJ1-2
TGTGCCAGCGCCGGGACCGTCACCAACTATGGCTACACCTTC
CASAGTVTNYGYTF
>.|.|TRBV7-9|TRBJ2-3
TGTGCCGTCAACTATACGCAGTATTTT
CAVNYTQYF
>.|.|TRBV7-2|TRBJ2-7
TGTGCCGGAACTTGGGGCGTGTACGACGAGCAGTACTTC
CAGTWGVYDEQYF
>.|.|TRBV29-1|TRBJ2-1
TGCAGCGTTGAAATTAGGGGGAATGAGCAGTTCTTC
CSVEIRGNEQFF
>once|.|TRBV15|TRBJ1-3
TGTGCCACCAGCAGATCGAGGGGCTCTGGAAACACCATATATTTT
CATSRSRGSGNTIYF
>.|TRBD1|TRBV16|TRBJ1-4
TGTGCCAGCAGCCGACCGGGACAGAAAGAAAAACTGTTTTTT
CASSRPGQKEKLFF
>.|.|TRBV9|TRBJ2-3
TGTGCCAGCAGCGTAGGGGGACTCCGCACAGATACGCAGTATTTT
CASSVGGLRTDTQYF
>.|.|TRBV4-2|TRBJ1-1
TGTGCCAGCAGCCAAAAGGGGGAGAACACTGAAGCTTTCTTT
CASSQKGENTEAFF
>.|TRBD2|TRBV11-2|TRBJ2-1
TGTGCCAGCAGCTTAGATCGGTTAGCGGGGTACCGCGACAATGAGCAGTTCTTC
CASSLDRLAGYRDNEQFF
>.|.|TRBV6-1|TRBJ2-7
TGTGCCAGCAGTGAAGCGCTTCAGCTTTACGAGCAGTACTTC
CASSEALQLYEQYF
>.|TRBD2|TRBV18|TRBJ2-5
TGTGCCAGCTCACGACTAGCGGGAGTAGAAGAGACCCAGTACTTC
CASSRLAGVEETQYF
>.|.|TRBV7-8|TRBJ1-1
TGTGCCAGCAGCTTAGAGGGTATGGCTGAAGCTTTCTTT
CASSLEGMAEAFF
>.|TRBD2|TRBV11-2|TRBJ2-3
TGTGCCAGCAGCTGGTTAGCGGGAGGGGGAGACAGTGGCACAGATACGCAGTATTTT
CASSWLAGGGDSGTDTQYF
>.|.|TRBV19|TRBJ2-1
TGTGCCAGTAGTATGGAGCGGGCCTTATACAATGAGCAGTTCTTC
CASSMERALYNEQFF
>.|.|TRBV11-2|TRBJ2-3
TGTGCCAGCAGCTTAGGGGGGGTAGCGGCCCTTCTGGTTACGCAGTATTTT
CASSLGGVAALLVTQYF
>.|.|TRBV9|TRBJ2-1
TGTGCCAGCAGCGTGAGGGGGGGCGGGAGTAACAATGAGCAGTTCTTC
CASSVRGGGSNNEQFF
>.|.|TRBV18|TRBJ2-7
TGTGCCAGCTCACCATACCCGGGACGGCTATTCTACGAGCAGTACTTC
CASSPYPGRLFYEQYF
>.|TRBD2|TRBV5-6|TRBJ2-7
TGTGCCAGCAGCTGGACTAGCGGGAGCGAGCAGTACTTC
CASSWTSGSEQYF
>.|TRBD1|TRBV28|TRBJ2-7
TGTGCCAGCAGTCTTTACAGGGGCGGCGAGCAGTACTTC
CASSLYRGGEQYF
>.|.|TRBV5-4|TRBJ1-1
TGTGCCAGCAGCTTGGGGGGGGTTTGGACAGCGAACACTGAAGCTTTCTTT
CASSLGGVWTANTEAFF
>.|.|TRBV6-5|TRBJ1-5
TGTGCCAGCAGTTACTCGACAGGTAGCAATCAGCCCCAGCATTTT
CASSYSTGSNQPQHF
>.|.|TRBV28|TRBJ1-1
TGTGCCAGCAGCCGCGACAGGAACACTGAAGCTTTCTTT
CASSRDRNTEAFF
>.|.|TRBV25-1|TRBJ2-7
TGTGCCAGTTTCTGCCCGGACCCGGTGGTGGAGCAGTACTTC
CASFCPDPVVEQYF
>.|TRBD2|TRBV6-1|TRBJ2-1
TGTGCCAGCAGTGACCCACCGGGACTAGCGGGGTCGAGGTACAATGAGCAGTTCTTC
CASSDPPGLAGSRYNEQFF
>.|TRBD2|TRBV27|TRBJ2-1
TGTGCCAGCAGTCCCACGACAGCGGGGGCCTACAATGAGCAGTTCTTC
CASSPTTAGAYNEQFF
>.|.|TRBV5-1|TRBJ2-1
TGCGCCAGCAGCTTACTCACACGGGACAATGAGCAGTTCTTC
CASSLLTRDNEQFF
>.|TRBD1|TRBV5-4|TRBJ1-1
TGTGCCAGCAGCCCGCTAGGGACAGCGAACACTGAAGCTTTCTTT
CASSPLGTANTEAFF
>.|TRBD1|TRBV4-1|TRBJ1-2
TGCGCCAGCAGCCAAGGGGACAGGGATCGAAACTATGGCTACACCTTC
CASSQGDRDRNYGYTF
>.|.|TRBV11-2|TRBJ2-1
TGTGCCAGCAGCTTTGACCCCAATAATGAGCAGTTCTTC
CASSFDPNNEQFF
>.|TRBD1|TRBV7-6|TRBJ2-1
TGTGCCAGCAGCCCCTCCCTGGACAGGGGCGGCGAGCAGTTCTTC
CASSPSLDRGGEQFF
>.|TRBD2|TRBV5-6|TRBJ2-7
TGTGCCAGCAGCTGGACTAGCGACGAGCAGTACTTC
CASSWTSDEQYF
>once|.|TRBV4-1|TRBJ1-1
TGCGCCAGCAGCCAAGAGACCTACACTGAAGCTTTCTTT
CASSQETYTEAFF
>once|.|TRBV29-1|TRBJ1-3
TGCAGCGTTGAGGGGAGGGCTGGAAACACCATATATTTT
CSVEGRAGNTIYF
>.|.|TRBV11-2|TRBJ2-7
TGTGCCAGCAGCTCGCCCGGACAGCCCTACGAGCAGTACTTC
CASSSPGQPYEQYF
>.|TRBD2|TRBV9|TRBJ2-3
TGTGCCAGCAGCGGCGGACTAGCGGGAGTAGATACGCAGTATTTT
CASSGGLAGVDTQYF
>.|.|TRBV4-2|TRBJ2-1
TGTGCCAGCAGCCAAGAGCGGTGGACCTACAATGAGCAGTTCTTC
CASSQERWTYNEQFF
>.|.|TRBV29-1|TRBJ1-2
TGCAGCGTTGTGGTCGGAGAGGTCAACTCCTTC
CSVVVGEVNSF
>.|.|TRBV11-2|TRBJ1-1
TGTGCCAGCCGGTTGGGGGACGGGGAGAACACTGAAGCTTTCTTT
CASRLGDGENTEAFF
>.|TRBD1|TRBV19|TRBJ2-7
TGTGCCAGTAGTCCGGGGACAGGGAGTTCCTACGAGCAGTACTTC
CASSPGTGSSYEQYF
>.|.|TRBV9|TRBJ2-4
TGTGCCAGCAGCTGGGGGGACGGAAGCGAGGGCAAAAACATTCAGTACTTC
CASSWGDGSEGKNIQYF
>.|.|TRBV11-2|TRBJ1-6
TGTGCCAGCAGCTTACAGGTTCGATCACCCCTCCACTTT
CASSLQVRSPLHF
>.|TRBD1|TRBV7-9|TRBJ2-2
TGTGCCAGCAGCCATGGGACAGGCCTGAACACCGGGGAGCTGTTTTTT
CASSHGTGLNTGELFF
>.|.|TRBV28|TRBJ1-1
TGTGCCATCCGATCCCGAGTGAACACTGAAGCTTTCTTT
CAIRSRVNTEAFF
>.|TRBD2|TRBV27|TRBJ2-7
TGTGCCAGCAGCTTTATTGCGGGAGGGCCGGGGGAGCAGTACTTC
CASSFIAGGPGEQYF
>.|.|TRBV2|TRBJ1-3
TGTGCCAGCAGGGAGGCAGGCCTGAGCTCTGGAAACACCATATATTTT
CASREAGLSSGNTIYF
>.|.|TRBV9|TRBJ2-1
TGTGCCAGCAGTGAGAACACAGGGTTGGACAATGAGCAGTTCTTC
CASSENTGLDNEQFF
>.|.|TRBV18|TRBJ2-7
TGTGCCAGCTCACCACGGGCAGGGGACCAATTCTACGAGCAGTACTTC
CASSPRAGDQFYEQYF
>.|TRBD1|TRBV2|TRBJ1-1
TGTGCCAGCAGTGTGGCAGGGGGGACTGAAGCTTTCTTT
CASSVAGGTEAFF
>.|TRBD2|TRBV9|TRBJ2-2
TGTGCCAGCAGCGGGCCCGGAAGCGGGAGTATTATTTACACCGGGGAGCTGTTTTTT
CASSGPGSGSIIYTGELFF
>.|TRBD2|TRBV27|TRBJ2-1
TGTGCCAGCAGTTTAATGCCAGCGGGAGATAATGAGCAGTTCTTC
CASSLMPAGDNEQFF
>.|.|TRBV10-3|TRBJ2-3
TGTGCCATCAGTGAGTCGACGGATAGCACAGATACGCAGTATTTT
CAISESTDSTDTQYF